The T cell receptor beta chain under discussion was sequenced for a study of blood T cell repertoires in COVID-19 (TCRdb year 2020). Context from the whole study: The collaborator samples originated in the United States, Italy and Spain and spanned the acute and convalescent phases of COVID-19. The material from the prospective study consisted of cDNA or gDNA derived from T cells, B-cell-depleted T cells, or PBMCs. Sample metadata almost always included a de-identified subject ID, COVID-19 status, age in years and sex. Samples came from the ongoing ImmuneRACE study (first 160 participants) plus 1,254 subjects from 6 global collaborators. HLA class I and class II types, where available, came from metadata supplied by the sample provider rather than from assay-based typing. The repertoires were released in a freely available public database intended as a resource for research on the immune response to SARS-CoV-2. Deeply sampled blood TCRbeta repertoires from subjects exposed to, actively infected with, or recovered from COVID-19 were included in the dataset. Beyond this particular receptor, the publication reports: Clinical and demographic metadata were provided uncurated, with the amount varying by source and participant.

The CDR3 goes from the cysteine to the phenylalanine over 13 residues. The retained sequence is limited to the CDR3, 39 bases, with the frame set at the first base. V and J lose 6 bases and 2 bases, and a span of 10 bases separates them. One collaborating source in Seattle enrolled patients during active infection and followed them longitudinally through the course of disease. Collaborating institutions collected whole blood in K2EDTA tubes following their own protocols. For TCRbeta analysis, collaborators shipped samples as frozen whole blood, isolated PBMCs, or DNA extracted from either of those sample types. TCRbeta CDR3 regions were amplified from genomic DNA by means of the immunoSEQ Assay, a bias-controlled multiplex PCR. The original pipeline was this. The number of nucleated cells in each sample was estimated by amplification of reference gene primers within the assay. To quantify the absolute abundance of each unique TCRbeta CDR3 rearrangement, sequence reads were collapsed and filtered. For each sample, productive Simpson clonality was calculated by taking the square root of Simpson's diversity index across productive rearrangements. TCRdb obtained this table from immuneACCESS and retained in-frame rearrangements with V and J assigned. These tables miss some clones; where compared with another copy, unresolved V genes account for less than half of the shortfall, and the remainder is unexplained. Clonal size and the V and J genes are those of that table, whereas D and trimming came from the DNA. The sample profile shows about 150,000 clones; roughly 81% of them were found once. Less than 10% of the sample belongs to the ten largest clones.

A remark on this clone: It has no known antigen specificity. No base qualities exist here, and no much larger clone lies one base off it.

The sequenced material came from peripheral blood. The TCR comes from a woman in her fifties or sixties with COVID-19, enrolled during active disease. The chain couples TRBV12-3 or TRBV12-4 to TRBJ1-1, with a tentative D gene TRBD1 over 6 matching bases. The nucleotide sequence is TGTGCCAGCAGCATACAGGGTAACACTGAAGCTTTCTTT. Its coded protein is CASSIQGNTEAFF.